This T cell receptor beta chain originates from a study of T cells in Graves' hyperthyroidism and ophthalmopathy (dated by TCRdb to between 2018 and 2021). Regarding the study in general: Peripheral blood was collected at initial diagnosis, before any treatment. To identify distinguishing TCR V-J signatures, a discovery cohort of roughly 100 patients was used, comprising 43 with Graves' ophthalmopathy and some 60 with stable Graves' hyperthyroidism. An independent validation cohort of about 20 hyperthyroidism patients and approximately 16 patients who later progressed to ophthalmopathy tested prospective prediction of ophthalmopathy. For training and testing, the 100 or so patients in the discovery cohort were randomly divided in a 7:3 ratio. The study also compared thyroid tissue and blood T-cell repertoires from 5 to 7 Graves' hyperthyroidism patients. After blood sampling, hyperthyroidism patients were treated with methimazole at a starting dose of 30 mg daily, and ophthalmopathy patients were treated with high-dose intravenous methylprednisolone. TCR Vbeta CDR3 sequencing of 130 to 150 peripheral blood samples (over 40 ophthalmopathy, 75 hyperthyroidism and around 17 progressor patients) is reported in the paper. Broader findings and caveats from the paper: In validation, the model predicted progression to ophthalmopathy with about 71% sensitivity and roughly 75% specificity, a median of 6.5 months before onset. No statistical method was used to fix the sample size in advance, and group allocation was not hidden from the investigators. A model built on a 13 V-J signature distinguished ophthalmopathy from stable hyperthyroidism, reaching around 88% sensitivity and about 81% specificity in cross-validation and 80%/75% in testing. Most expanded thyroid clonotypes (frequency above 0.001) were also found in blood, which suggests that blood repertoires may mirror thyroid immune responses.

Amplification of TCR beta CDR3 regions was carried out from RNA transcripts. A first-round RT-PCR of the TCR CDR3 used the HTBI primer set with the Qiagen OneStep RT-PCR kit. Libraries were constructed in a second round of multiplex PCR, after which size selection and purification were performed. Paired-end sequencing of the libraries was performed with 100 bp reads on an Illumina HiSeq2000. Per the original workflow: Raw data were processed with SOAPnuke, discarding reads with adapters, uncalled bases, mean Phred below 15, or no exact constant-primer or identifier match. COPE v1.2.5 was used to merge the high-quality paired reads, and each unique nucleotide sequence was defined as a clonotype. MiTCR v1.1 was used to align clonotypes to the IMGT TRBV, TRBD and TRBJ reference segments. The analysis included only V-J combinations with a frequency above 0.0001, which together covered more than 99% of the repertoires. The TCS score was defined as F50 (clonal expansion) divided by E x V (chaos), with BLOSUM62-based TCRdist calculated between CDR3 peptides within each V-J. Welch's t-statistics and random forest reduced around 510 V-J features to roughly 13, which were used in a naive Bayes classifier (R e1071). The similarity between thyroid and blood repertoires was quantified using the Morisita-Horn index. TCRdb reanalyzed the raw reads on its own, using fastp at Q25 for trimming and MiXCR for clone calling, and kept in-frame beta chains. Every entry covers one CDR3 protein and lists the most common genes and DNA from its rows. What appears here as the V and J calls and clone size reflects TCRdb's work, not the paper's. The sample records about 680,000 distinct CDR3 sequences, around 40% of which are singletons. The top ten hold about a third of the sample.

Reading the germline V gene (reference sequence) gives CDR1 SEHNR and CDR2 FQNEAQ. The CDR3, cysteine through phenylalanine, is 13 amino acids long. The DNA shown is the 39-base CDR3, in frame from base 1. Between the V and J ends, shortened by 1 base and 6 bases respectively, the junction contains 10 bases. For this clonotype: This clone's antigen is unknown. This may be a read error: a much more frequent sequence differs by one nucleotide.

Stable Graves' hyperthyroidism was defined as no progression to ophthalmopathy during 18 months of follow-up. Hyperthyroidism patients were newly diagnosed, had a disease duration of under 2 months, and were aged 18 to 65 years. Patients with uncontrolled infections, other autoimmune diseases, pregnancy or lactation were excluded. Diagnoses were established on the basis of clinical symptoms, serum thyroxine and TRAb, thyroid ultrasound, and orbital computed tomography. Ficoll-Paque density gradient centrifugation was used to isolate PBMCs from 8.5 to 10 ml of fresh peripheral blood. Total RNA was extracted using Trizol reagent, and RNA quality was assessed on an Agilent 2100 Bioanalyzer.

The origin of this receptor is a woman in her thirties or forties with Graves' hyperthyroidism. This chain is built from TRBV7-9 and TRBJ2-7; the D segment cannot be called with confidence. Material: blood. The CDR3 reads CASSLGSDGEQYF. The DNA sequence is as follows: TGTGCCAGCAGCTTAGGGTCCGATGGCGAGCAGTACTTC.